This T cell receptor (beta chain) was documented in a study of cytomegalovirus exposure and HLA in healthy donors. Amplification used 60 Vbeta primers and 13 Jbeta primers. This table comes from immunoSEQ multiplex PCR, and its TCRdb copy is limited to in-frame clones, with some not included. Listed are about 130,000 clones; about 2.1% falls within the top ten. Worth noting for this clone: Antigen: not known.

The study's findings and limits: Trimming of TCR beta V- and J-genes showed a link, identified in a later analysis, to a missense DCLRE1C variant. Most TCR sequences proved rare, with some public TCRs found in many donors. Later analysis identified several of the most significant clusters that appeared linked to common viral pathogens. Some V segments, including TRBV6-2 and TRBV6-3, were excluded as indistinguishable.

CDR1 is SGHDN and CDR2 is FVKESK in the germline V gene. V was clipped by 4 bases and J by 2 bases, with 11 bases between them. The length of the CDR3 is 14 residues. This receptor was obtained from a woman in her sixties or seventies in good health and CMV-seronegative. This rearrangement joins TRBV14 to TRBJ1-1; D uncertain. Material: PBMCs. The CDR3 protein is CASSPRELNTEAFF. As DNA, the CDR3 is TGTGCCAGCAGCCCCCGGGAACTTAACACTGAAGCTTTCTTT.